The present T cell receptor beta chain was sequenced within a study of blood T cell repertoires in COVID-19. Study summary: Whether acute or convalescent, the COVID-19 samples came from the United States, Italy and Spain. In each case, the material was cDNA or gDNA derived from T cells, B-cell-depleted T cells, or PBMCs.

The CDR3 consists of 13 residues. With 0 bases removed from V and 3 bases from J, the gap between germline ends came to 8 bases. Germline V gene data show CDR1 as GTSNPN and CDR2 as SVGIG (reference sequence). In the study's own analysis: Reference gene primer amplification in the assay estimated nucleated cell counts. The method was immunoSEQ multiplex PCR; TCRdb's version includes in-frame clones alone and lacks a portion of them. The V and J calls and the clone size are those of that table, but D and trimming were determined from the DNA. The data hold fewer than 200,000 clones, with 84% observed a single time.

The clonotype comes from a man aged 35 to 55 who had recovered from COVID-19. Sequencing was done on a sample of peripheral blood. The rearrangement uses TRBV30 and TRBJ1-2, with no clear D. CDR3 loop: CAWSVQTYYGYTF. DNA for the CDR3: TGTGCCTGGAGTGTACAGACCTACTATGGCTACACCTTC.